This TCR beta chain came from a study of T cells in localized non-small cell lung cancer. Whole-study findings and limits: There were a median around 53 of the top 100 tumor clones appearing in adjacent lung. Longer overall survival accompanied higher blood T cell density. Measurement of T cell clonality placed uninvolved adjacent lung highest, above the level in tumor. Only one tumor region went through sequencing, so heterogeneity may still be there.

The CDR3 is made up of 17 amino acids. CDR1 and CDR2 from the germline V gene are SGDLS and YYNGEE. V lost 1 base to trimming and J lost 2 bases; unmatched junction nucleotides: 10. Regarding this clone: The antigen is unknown.

Generated by immunoSEQ multiplex PCR, the TCRdb table keeps only in-frame clones and is missing some. The sample records tens of thousands of clones, around nine tenths being singletons. The rearrangement links TRBV9 to TRBJ2-3; 7 positions agree with TRBD1. This specimen consisted of PBMCs, obtained before any cancer treatment. The TCR comes from a man aged 40 to 75 with stage II lung adenocarcinoma. The CDR3 DNA reads as TGTGCCAGCAGCGTATTGAGTGACAGGGCTAACACAGATACGCAGTATTTT. Residues: CASSVLSDRANTDTQYF.